These 23 T cell receptor beta chains originate from one sample sequenced in a study of blood T cell repertoires in COVID-19. TCRdb's table, derived via immunoSEQ multiplex PCR, lists solely in-frame clones and lacks some. Of about 130,000 clones in the sample, around 70% were seen once. What was sequenced was peripheral blood. These receptors originate from an older man with COVID-19, enrolled during active disease.

The chain combines TRBV6-5 with TRBJ2-7; perhaps TRBD2 as D (5 bases). V was trimmed by 0 bases and J by 7 bases, leaving 16 bases between them. The germline CDR1 and CDR2 sequences are MNHEY and SVGAGI. There are 15 residues in the CDR3. CDR3 sequence reads: CASSYSSVTPGEQYF. DNA for the CDR3: TGTGCCAGCAGTTACTCGAGCGTGACACCGGGGGAGCAGTACTTC.

The rearrangement joins TRBV19 to TRBJ1-5, with TRBD1 as a possible D gene (5 bases). CDR1 is LNHDA and CDR2 is SQIVND in the germline V gene (reference sequence). V was trimmed by 7 bases and J by 0 bases, leaving 13 bases between them. The CDR3 has 15 residues. The CDR3 loop is CASISDNYSNQPQHF. DNA of the CDR3: TGTGCCAGTATTTCGGACAATTATAGCAATCAGCCCCAGCATTTT.

This clone turned up a few times. The rearrangement joins TRBV7-9 to TRBJ1-5; possible D gene TRBD1, 5 bases. Germline V gene sequence: CDR1 SEHNR, CDR2 FQNEAQ (reference sequence). V lost 4 bases and J 7 bases, leaving 8 bases between the germline ends. CDR3 length: 12 amino acids. The CDR3 nucleotides read TGTGCCAGCAGCTCAGGACAACAGCCCCAGCATTTT. Translated, it gives CASSSGQQPQHF.

Here the CDR3 reads CASSVGTANYGYTF. DNA of the CDR3: TGTGCCAGCAGTGTAGGGACAGCCAACTATGGCTACACCTTC. The rearrangement uses TRBV28 and TRBJ1-2; 7 bases agree with TRBD1. Germline loops: CDR1 MDHEN, CDR2 SYDVKM. The CDR3 is 14 amino acids. V lost 5 bases to trimming and J lost 2 bases; unmatched junction nucleotides: 5.

CDR3 DNA sequence: TGTGCCAGTAGTATTGGCAGGGGCAATCAGCCCCAGCATTTT. Its translation: CASSIGRGNQPQHF. The chain couples TRBV19 to TRBJ1-5; weak D call: TRBD1 (5 bases). Germline V lookup: CDR1 LNHDA, CDR2 SQIVND (reference sequence). The CDR3 is 14 amino acids. V was pared by 3 bases and J by 2 bases, with 8 bases between.

This chain links TRBV5-1 with TRBJ2-3; TRBD2 agrees at 14 bases. The CDR3 runs to 15 residues. With 4 bases clipped from V and 5 bases from J, the junction kept 3 bases outside the gene matches. The germline gives CDR1 SGHRS, CDR2 YFSETQ. CDR3 protein: CASSQGLAGGDTQYF. CDR3 DNA: TGCGCCAGCAGCCAAGGACTAGCGGGAGGAGATACGCAGTATTTT.

The V and J genes are TRBV5-4 and TRBJ1-2; tentatively, D is TRBD1 (5 bases). The CDR3 is 12 amino acids. V was trimmed by 4 bases and J by 8 bases, leaving 12 bases between them. The germline gives CDR1 SGHNT, CDR2 YYREEE (reference sequence). In DNA form, the CDR3 reads TGTGCCAGCAGCGGAGACAGAGAGGGCTACACCTTC. As protein: CASSGDREGYTF.

The chain couples TRBV6-1 to TRBJ2-1; 15 bases are shared with TRBD2. The V and J ends lost 1 base and 9 bases, in that order; junction bases with no gene match: 10. CDR3 length: 18 amino acids. The germline CDR1 and CDR2 sequences are MNHNS and SASEGT. The CDR3 protein is CASSEERSRTSGRGEQFF. The CDR3 DNA reads as TGTGCCAGCAGTGAAGAGAGATCGAGGACTAGCGGGAGGGGTGAGCAGTTCTTC.

The chain combines TRBV27 with TRBJ1-1; tentatively, D is TRBD1 (5 bases). V was shortened by 4 bases and J by 5 bases, with 17 bases between the two germline ends. The germline V gene encodes CDR1 MNHEY and CDR2 SMNVEV (reference sequence). This CDR3 has 15 amino acids. CDR3 sequence (DNA): TGTGCCAGCAGTTCCCCGTCGGGGGGTAGGACTGAAGCTTTCTTT. This gives the protein CASSSPSGGRTEAFF.

This clone has just one count. V gene TRBV7-3 combines with J gene TRBJ2-1; 9 bases are a match to TRBD1. Germline assignment: CDR1 SGHTA and CDR2 FQGTGA. The CDR3 is made up of 15 amino acids. V trimming: 1 base; J trimming: 6 bases; junction bases outside the gene matches: 4. CDR3 in amino acids: CASSLMGQGVNEQFF. CDR3 DNA: TGTGCCAGCAGCTTAATGGGACAGGGCGTCAATGAGCAGTTCTTC.

V gene TRBV28 combines with J gene TRBJ2-7; TRBD2 might be the D (7 bases). The CDR3 consists of 15 residues. From germline, CDR1 is MDHEN and CDR2 SYDVKM. Deletions cut 2 bases from V and 3 bases from J, with 14 bases between. The CDR3 bases are TGTGCCAGCAGTTTAGCGGGGGCCCTTATCTACGAGCAGTACTTC. This encodes CASSLAGALIYEQYF.

This chain connects TRBV24-1 to TRBJ1-1; D is possibly TRBD1 (5 bases). Per the germline V gene, CDR1 is KGHDR and CDR2 is SFDVKD. CDR3 size: 14 residues. V was shortened by 7 bases and J by 1 base, with 12 bases between the two germline ends. The CDR3 sequence is CATRRNGQNTEAFF. Written as DNA, the CDR3 is TGTGCCACCAGGAGAAACGGACAGAACACTGAAGCTTTCTTT.

This clone was recorded only once. V and J are TRBV6-2 or TRBV6-3 and TRBJ1-1; 9 bases are shared with TRBD1. Trimming removed 4 bases from V and 3 bases from J; junction bases left unmatched: 3. The V gene's germline CDR1 is MNHEY and CDR2 SVGEGT. The length of the CDR3 is 14 residues. The CDR3 loop is CASSWGQGDTEAFF. The CDR3 nucleotides read TGTGCCAGCAGTTGGGGACAGGGAGACACTGAAGCTTTCTTT.

This clone has just a few counts. V is TRBV2 and J is TRBJ2-7; D possibly corresponds to TRBD2 (6 bases). V was cut by 7 bases and J by 0 bases, with 16 bases left in between. From germline, CDR1 is SNHLY and CDR2 FYNNEI. The CDR3 extends over 15 amino acids. The CDR3 DNA reads as TGTGCCAGCATCCTCCGGGACTCCTACTCCTACGAGCAGTACTTC. Its protein product is CASILRDSYSYEQYF. The full variable domain, rest sourced from reference TRBV2 and TRBJ2-7, is EPEVTQTPSHQVTQMGQEVILRCVPISNHLYFYWYRQILGQKVEFLVSFYNNEISEKSEIFDDQFSVERPDGSNFTLKIRSTKLEDSAMYFCASILRDSYSYEQYFGPGTRLTVT.

V gene TRBV20-1 combines with J gene TRBJ2-7; 9 nucleotides line up with TRBD1. CDR1 is DFQATT, CDR2 SNEGSKA, per germline (reference sequence). CDR3 size: 14 residues. Trimming cost V 3 bases and J 3 bases; bases outside gene matches: 6. The CDR3 DNA reads as TGCAGTGCTAGTACCGGGACAGGGAGCTACGAGCAGTACTTC. The encoded protein is CSASTGTGSYEQYF.

The CDR3 DNA reads TGTGCCAGCAGCCAAGATGCCAGGGGGCGCATCACTGAAGCTTTCTTT. It specifies CASSQDARGRITEAFF. The J gene is TRBJ1-1, the V gene TRBV3-1 (or the pseudogene TRBV3-2); TRBD1 agrees at 8 bases. The J segment lost 4 bases and the V segment lost 0 bases, leaving 7 bases of the junction unmatched. The CDR3 extends over 16 amino acids. Germline CDR1 is LGHDT and CDR2 is YNNKEL (reference sequence).

In this sample, this clone is medium-sized. The chain couples TRBV28 to TRBJ1-6, with D unresolved. The length of the CDR3 is 16 residues. V was cut by 2 bases and J by 8 bases, with 16 bases left in between. The germline V gene has CDR1 MDHEN and CDR2 SYDVKM. CDR3 DNA sequence: TGTGCCAGCAGTTTACTGCCCGGCGGGCGGGATTCACCCCTCCACTTT. Translation: CASSLLPGGRDSPLHF.

The chain uses TRBV6-1 and TRBJ1-5, with 8 bases that match TRBD1. Trimming cost V 2 bases and J 2 bases; bases outside gene matches: 5. The CDR3 has 16 residues. Germline-derived CDR1 and CDR2 are MNHNS and SASEGT. CDR3 DNA: TGTGCCAGCAGTGAATTAATGACAGGGGGCAATCAGCCCCAGCATTTT. This codes for CASSELMTGGNQPQHF.

The V call is TRBV19, the J call TRBJ2-1; 12 bases map to TRBD2. Germline CDR1 LNHDA, CDR2 SQIVND (reference sequence). There are 16 residues in the CDR3. Trimming took 5 bases from V and 4 from J; bases not matched to a gene: 6. CDR3 sequence (DNA): TGTGCCAGTAGTTCCGGACTAGCGGGGAAATACAATGAGCAGTTCTTC. Translation gives CASSSGLAGKYNEQFF. Full variable domain (remainder filled in from reference TRBV19 and TRBJ2-1): DGGITQSPKYLFRKEGQNVTLSCEQNLNHDAMYWYRQDPGQGLRLIYYSQIVNDFQKGDIAEGYSVSREKKESFPLTVTSAQKNPTAFYLCASSSGLAGKYNEQFFGPGTRLTVL.

The chain carries TRBV28 and TRBJ1-2; the D gene is possibly TRBD1 (6 bases). V dropped 4 bases and J dropped 6 bases, with 21 bases sitting between them. CDR3 length equals 16 residues. Germline lookup yields CDR1 MDHEN and CDR2 SYDVKM. CDR3 DNA sequence: TGTGCCAGCAGTTATCCCGGGACACCTCCTCTTGATGGCTACACCTTC. Translated, it gives CASSYPGTPPLDGYTF.

The chain has TRBV20-1 and TRBJ2-1; D is perhaps TRBD2 (5 bases). CDR1 and CDR2 (germline): DFQATT, SNEGSKA (reference sequence). CDR3 length: 15 amino acids. Trimming stripped 3 bases from V and 3 bases from J, with 15 bases between. CDR3 amino acids: CSASVTPSSYNEQFF. CDR3 nucleotide sequence: TGCAGTGCTAGTGTGACGCCTAGCAGCTACAATGAGCAGTTCTTC.

The V and J genes are TRBV15 and TRBJ2-7; the match to TRBD1 covers 8 bases. Germline V CDR1 and CDR2: LNHNV, YYDKDF (reference sequence). The V and J ends lost 3 bases and 3 bases, in that order; junction bases with no gene match: 10. The CDR3 has 16 amino acids. For the CDR3, the DNA is TGTGCCACCAGCAGCCCGCATGACAGGGGAGACTACGAGCAGTACTTC. This sequence encodes CATSSPHDRGDYEQYF.

The chain is built from TRBV4-2 and TRBJ2-1, with TRBD2 matching 7 bases. In germline, CDR1 is LGHNA, CDR2 YNFKEQ. The CDR3 runs to 17 residues. The V and J ends lost 0 bases and 3 bases, in that order; junction bases with no gene match: 8. The CDR3 sequence is CASSQDRVGGYYNEQFF. As DNA, the CDR3 is TGTGCCAGCAGCCAAGATCGGGTCGGGGGGTACTACAATGAGCAGTTCTTC.